The next 29 T cell receptor beta chains were all read from a single sample in a study of shared T cell receptors in the human thymus. TCRdb's table, derived via immunoSEQ multiplex PCR, lists solely in-frame clones and lacks some. The sample holds 650,000 to 950,000 clones, approximately 85% seen once. These data are also associated with another study on human thymus T cells.

The sample taken for sequencing was thymocytes. All receptors derive from a girl less than two years old with a congenital heart defect.

J is TRBJ2-2 and V is TRBV7-3; TRBD1 agrees at 8 bases. With 1 base clipped from V and 1 base from J, the junction kept 5 bases outside the gene matches. The CDR3 loop spans 17 amino acids. Per germline, CDR1 SGHTA and CDR2 FQGTGA. In DNA, the CDR3 is TGTGCCAGCAGCTTAAATCGGGACAGGCAGAACACCGGGGAGCTGTTTTTT. This gives the protein CASSLNRDRQNTGELFF.

V usage is TRBV7-2 and J usage is TRBJ1-1, with D maybe TRBD1 (5 bases). The CDR3 runs 16 residues. V lost 2 bases to trimming and J lost 4 bases, with 17 bases between them. CDR1 is SGHTA and CDR2 is FQGNSA in the germline V gene. The CDR3 loop is CASSLRTRRGSTEAFF. The CDR3 coding sequence is TGTGCCAGCAGCTTAAGGACGAGGAGGGGTAGCACTGAAGCTTTCTTT.

The chain couples TRBV4-1 to TRBJ1-5, with D unresolved. V was cut by 0 bases and J by 2 bases, with 11 bases left in between. CDR1 is MGHRA, CDR2 YSYEKL, per germline. This CDR3 comprises 16 residues. CDR3 loop: CASSQDAGDGNQPQHF. CDR3 bases: TGCGCCAGCAGCCAAGACGCGGGAGACGGCAATCAGCCCCAGCATTTT.

This chain connects TRBV5-1 to TRBJ1-3; D is unclear. The CDR3 length is 18 residues. V was clipped by 0 bases and J by 4 bases, with 20 bases between them. Germline V CDR1 and CDR2: SGHRS, YFSETQ. The CDR3, as DNA: TGCGCCAGCAGCTTGGGAGGGTCTACGACTCTCTGCGGAAACACCATATATTTT. Amino acids: CASSLGGSTTLCGNTIYF.

The chain joins TRBV4-3 to TRBJ2-4, with D perhaps TRBD2 (7 bases). CDR1 LGHNA and CDR2 YSLEER come from the germline V gene. V lost 0 bases and J lost 8, with 17 bases in between. This CDR3 has 16 residues. CDR3 nucleotide sequence: TGCGCCAGCAGCCAAGATCGGGGGGCGGGGGTACACATTCAGTACTTC. Translating gives CASSQDRGAGVHIQYF.

The chain carries TRBV12-2 and TRBJ2-1; the DNA was not used to check the table's D call, TRBD2. TRBV12-2 is a listed pseudogene. The CDR3 covers 15 residues. Written as DNA, the CDR3 is TGTGCAAGTCGCTTAGATCTAGCGGGGGGAGGAAGGCAGTTCTTC. It yields the protein CASRLDLAGGGRQFF.

V gene TRBV4-1 combines with J gene TRBJ2-3; 9 nucleotides agree with TRBD1. This CDR3 comprises 16 residues. Germline lookup yields CDR1 MGHRA and CDR2 YSYEKL. Trimming cost V 3 bases and J 4 bases; bases outside gene matches: 8. CDR3 coding DNA: TGCGCCAGCAGCCAGACGGACAGGGGATGCCCAGATACGCAGTATTTT. It specifies CASSQTDRGCPDTQYF.

The chain couples TRBV4-3 to TRBJ2-3, with 7 positions matching TRBD1. Germline CDR1 reads LGHNA; CDR2 reads YSLEER. After removal of 0 bases from V and 2 bases from J, the junction contained 14 bases not matched to a gene. CDR3 length: 19 amino acids. The CDR3 loop is CASSQDDEVLTGTTDTQYF. In nucleotides, the CDR3 is TGCGCCAGCAGCCAAGATGACGAGGTTCTGACAGGGACCACAGATACGCAGTATTTT.

For the CDR3, the DNA is TGCGCCAGCAGCCAAGATCTGACAGGGTTATGCGGCTACACCTTC. Translated, it gives CASSQDLTGLCGYTF. The rearrangement joins TRBV4-3 to TRBJ1-2; 7 bases line up with TRBD1. Germline CDR1 reads LGHNA; CDR2 reads YSLEER. The CDR3 is made up of 15 amino acids. Unmatched junction bases numbered 9, after V lost 0 bases and J lost 8 bases.

This rearrangement joins TRBV2 to TRBJ2-7, with 7 bases matching TRBD1. The germline gives CDR1 SNHLY, CDR2 FYNNEI. The trim removed 0 bases at V and 1 base at J, leaving 6 bases unmatched. This CDR3 is 16 amino acids long. CDR3 DNA sequence: TGTGCCAGCAGTGAAGCGCAGTTGACAGGGTCCTACGAGCAGTACTTC. As protein: CASSEAQLTGSYEQYF.

This sequence joins TRBV7-2 and TRBJ2-7; 7 positions match TRBD2. Per the germline V gene, CDR1 is SGHTA and CDR2 is FQGNSA. Trimming at V came to 11 bases and at J to 4 bases, leaving 11 bases not matched to a gene. This CDR3 contains 13 residues. Written as DNA, the CDR3 is TGTGCCGCGGGGGAGGATTCGAGTTACGAGCAGTACTTC. Translated: CAAGEDSSYEQYF.

This sequence joins TRBV7-8 and TRBJ2-3, with TRBD2 matching 8 bases. CDR3 length: 18 amino acids. The trim removed 1 base at V and 4 bases at J, leaving 13 bases unmatched. Germline CDR1 SGHVS, CDR2 FQNEAQ. CDR3 DNA: TGTGCCAGCAGCTTAGGCCGGAATTTCGGACTAGCCGCAGATACGCAGTATTTT. This sequence encodes CASSLGRNFGLAADTQYF.

The V gene is TRBV6-1, the J gene TRBJ2-5; perhaps TRBD1 as D (5 bases). The CDR3 is made up of 13 amino acids. With 10 bases removed from V and 3 bases from J, the gap between germline ends came to 15 bases. Germline V CDR1 and CDR2: MNHNS, SASEGT. The CDR3 here is CATAQVRKETQYF. The CDR3, as DNA: TGTGCCACCGCACAGGTCCGAAAAGAGACCCAGTACTTC.

The V and J genes are TRBV27 and TRBJ1-6; D remains unclear. Trimming removed 5 bases at V and 13 bases at J, with 12 bases between. Germline V gene sequence: CDR1 MNHEY, CDR2 SMNVEV (reference sequence). There are 12 residues in the CDR3. The CDR3 region has the DNA TGTGCCAGCAGTCCGGGGTCCGGCCCCCTCCACTTT. Amino acid sequence: CASSPGSGPLHF.

Details on this clone: The junction departs from germline at one end; a sequencing error may be responsible. The J gene is TRBJ2-5, the V gene TRBV6-6; 12 bases match TRBD1. The CDR3 is 11 amino acids. Per germline, CDR1 MNHNY and CDR2 SVGAGI (reference sequence). CDR3: CASSGGTGGDF. The CDR3 nucleotides read TGTGCCAGCAGTGGTGGGACAGGGGGCGACTTC.

V and J are TRBV4-1 and TRBJ1-1, with D maybe TRBD1 (5 bases). The germline CDR1 and CDR2 sequences are MGHRA and YSYEKL. Deletions cut 1 base from V and 4 bases from J, with 16 bases between. The CDR3 contains 16 residues. This CDR3 reads CASSQGATGVSTEAFF. In DNA form, the CDR3 reads TGCGCCAGCAGCCAAGGGGCGACGGGGGTTAGCACTGAAGCTTTCTTT.

The genes are TRBV2 and TRBJ1-2; 7 bases are a match to TRBD1. Germline V gives CDR1 SNHLY, CDR2 FYNNEI. V was pared by 3 bases and J by 3 bases, with 4 bases of the junction left unmatched. This CDR3 has 14 amino acids. The CDR3 DNA is TGTGCCAGCAGTGACCAGGGGGAACACTATGGCTACACCTTC. Translation: CASSDQGEHYGYTF.

The V and J genes are TRBV28 and TRBJ1-5; D remains unclear. Per the germline V gene, CDR1 is MDHEN and CDR2 is SYDVKM. This CDR3 is 16 amino acids long. V shed 2 bases and J shed 1 base, with 12 bases lying between them. CDR3 sequence reads: CASSLRDPGSNQPQHF. The CDR3 DNA reads as TGTGCCAGCAGTTTAAGGGATCCGGGGAGCAATCAGCCCCAGCATTTT.

V and J are TRBV5-1 and TRBJ1-6; 12 bases align to TRBD1. With 0 bases clipped from V and 6 bases from J, the junction kept 7 bases outside the gene matches. CDR1 is SGHRS, CDR2 YFSETQ, per germline. The length of the CDR3 is 18 residues. The CDR3 spells CASSLGGQGAGGNSPLHF. CDR3 bases: TGCGCCAGCAGCTTGGGGGGACAGGGGGCAGGTGGTAATTCACCCCTCCACTTT.

The V and J genes are TRBV5-5 and TRBJ2-7; D possibly corresponds to TRBD1 (6 bases). There are 19 residues in the CDR3. V lost 0 bases and J lost 0, with 22 bases in between. Per the germline V gene, CDR1 is SGHKS and CDR2 is YYEKEE (reference sequence). Written as DNA, the CDR3 is TGTGCCAGCAGCTTGGTAGCCATAAGGGACACCTTAAGCTCCTACGAGCAGTACTTC. Translated: CASSLVAIRDTLSSYEQYF.

The J gene is TRBJ1-2, the V gene TRBV14; TRBD1 is a possible D gene (6 bases). Trimming stripped 2 bases from V and 2 bases from J, with 12 bases between. The CDR3 is 15 amino acids. CDR1 SGHDN and CDR2 FVKESK come from the germline V gene. CDR3 in DNA: TGTGCCAGCAGCCAACCCGGGACACTGAACTATGGCTACACCTTC. It codes for CASSQPGTLNYGYTF. The whole variable domain, filled in from reference TRBV14 and TRBJ1-2, reads EAGVTQFPSHSVIEKGQTVTLRCDPISGHDNLYWYRRVMGKEIKFLLHFVKESKQDESGMPNNRFLAERTGGTYSTLKVQPAELEDSGVYFCASSQPGTLNYGYTFGSGTRLTVV.

The chain employs TRBV5-1 and TRBJ2-2; D is perhaps TRBD1 (6 bases). Germline V gives CDR1 SGHRS, CDR2 YFSETQ. The CDR3 contains 12 residues. The germline V and J ends were trimmed by 4 bases and 6 bases, with 7 bases remaining between them. In DNA, the CDR3 is TGCGCCAGCAGCCCAGGGGCCGGGGAGCTGTTTTTT. This gives the protein CASSPGAGELFF.

The chain combines TRBV10-3 with TRBJ2-5; 8 bases agree with TRBD2. The CDR3 has 15 amino acids. Germline CDR1 reads ENHRY; CDR2 reads SYGVKD. V shed 1 base, J shed 5 bases, and the junction held 6 bases outside the gene matches. The CDR3 coding sequence is TGTGCCATCAGTGAGTGGACTAGCTTTCCGGAGACCCAGTACTTC. Translated, it gives CAISEWTSFPETQYF.

There are a few counts of this clone. V usage is TRBV4-1 and J usage is TRBJ1-1; a possible D gene is TRBD1 (5 bases). CDR1 MGHRA and CDR2 YSYEKL come from the germline V gene. V lost 3 bases and J 0 bases, leaving 20 bases between the germline ends. The CDR3 runs to 18 residues. The CDR3, as DNA: TGCGCCAGCAGCCAGAGAACAGGTTTAAACTTTATGAACACTGAAGCTTTCTTT. The encoded protein is CASSQRTGLNFMNTEAFF.

The chain couples TRBV11-1 to TRBJ2-1; possibly TRBD1 for D (6 bases). Trimming took 5 bases from V and 2 from J, leaving 19 bases between them. The CDR3 length is 17 residues. The V gene's germline CDR1 is SGHAT and CDR2 FQDESV (reference sequence). The CDR3 nucleotides read TGTGCCAGCAGCCTAATCACAGGGAAAGGCCCCTACAATGAGCAGTTCTTC. Residues: CASSLITGKGPYNEQFF.

The chain uses TRBV19 and TRBJ1-4; tentative D call: TRBD1 (6 bases). Trimming removed 8 bases from V and 6 bases from J, with 13 bases in between. Germline CDR1 is LNHDA and CDR2 is SQIVND (reference sequence). The CDR3 length is 13 residues. CDR3 region: CASGGTPHEKLFF. The CDR3 DNA reads TGTGCCAGTGGTGGGACACCTCATGAAAAACTGTTTTTT.

Note on this clone: A junction end diverges from the germline sequence, so it may reflect a read error. This chain links TRBV4-3 with TRBJ1-1; possibly TRBD1 for D (5 bases). The CDR3 covers 13 residues. Germline CDR1 LGHNA, CDR2 YSLEER. The CDR3 DNA reads TGCGCCAGCCGCCAAGACAGTGTCACTGAAGCTTTCTTT. This gives the protein CASRQDSVTEAFF.

The rearrangement links TRBV9 to TRBJ1-2, with 7 bases aligning to TRBD1. Germline V gives CDR1 SGDLS, CDR2 YYNGEE. The V segment lost 2 bases and the J segment 6 bases; nucleotides outside the gene matches: 10. The CDR3 contains 15 residues. The CDR3 sequence: CASSVELGTGDGYTF. In DNA form, the CDR3 reads TGTGCCAGCAGCGTGGAACTTGGTACAGGGGATGGCTACACCTTC.

A note on this clone: At one end the junction does not follow the germline gene, possibly because of a read error. The chain has TRBV4-1 and TRBJ1-2; D is undetermined. Germline V gene sequence: CDR1 MGHRA, CDR2 YSYEKL. The CDR3 length is 18 residues. CDR3 DNA sequence: TGCGCCAGCAGCCCTGAAGTTGCCTCTCAACCTAAAATACTGAAGGGAGGATTC. It encodes CASSPEVASQPKILKGGF.